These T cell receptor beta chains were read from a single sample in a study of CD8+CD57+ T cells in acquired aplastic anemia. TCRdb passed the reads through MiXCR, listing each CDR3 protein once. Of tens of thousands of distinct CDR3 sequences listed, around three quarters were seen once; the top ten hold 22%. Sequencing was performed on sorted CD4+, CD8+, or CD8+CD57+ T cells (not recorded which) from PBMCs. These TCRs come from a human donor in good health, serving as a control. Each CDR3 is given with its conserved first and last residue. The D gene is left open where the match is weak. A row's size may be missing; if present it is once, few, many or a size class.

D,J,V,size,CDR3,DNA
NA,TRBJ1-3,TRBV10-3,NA,CAIKNEQREYF,TGTGCCATCAAGAACGAACAAAGGGAGTATTTT
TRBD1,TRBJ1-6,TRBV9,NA,CASSQELAGGLNSPLHF,TGTGCCAGCAGCCAAGAGTTGGCAGGGGGACTGAATTCACCCCTCCACTTT
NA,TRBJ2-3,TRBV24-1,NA,CATSDLRDTDTQYF,TGTGCCACCAGTGATTTGCGGGACACAGATACGCAGTATTTT
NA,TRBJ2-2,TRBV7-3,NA,CASSFRSHSNTGELFF,TGTGCCAGCAGCTTCAGATCTCATTCAAACACCGGGGAGCTGTTTTTT
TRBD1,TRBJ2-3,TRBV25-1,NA,CASSPPGQGTDTQYF,TGTGCCAGCAGCCCACCGGGACAGGGCACAGATACGCAGTATTTT
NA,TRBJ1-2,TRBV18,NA,CASSQNTGTVVSGYTF,TGTGCCAGCTCACAAAATACCGGGACCGTCGTCTCTGGCTACACCTTC
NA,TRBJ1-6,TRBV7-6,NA,CASSLEYSPLHF,TGTGCCAGCAGCTTAGAATACTCACCCCTCCACTTT
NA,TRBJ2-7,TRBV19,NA,CASSPATPPYEQYF,TGTGCCAGTAGTCCGGCAACCCCGCCCTACGAGCAGTACTTC
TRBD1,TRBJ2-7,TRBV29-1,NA,CSGTPDREIYEQYF,TGCAGCGGGACCCCGGACAGGGAAATCTACGAGCAGTACTTC
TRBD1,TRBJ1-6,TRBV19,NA,CASSIGGRGHSPLHF,TGTGCCAGTAGTATAGGAGGCAGGGGGCACTCACCCCTCCACTTT
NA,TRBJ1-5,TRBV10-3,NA,CAISEPGGTQPQHF,TGTGCCATCAGTGAGCCTGGGGGCACTCAGCCCCAGCATTTT
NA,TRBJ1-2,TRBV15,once,CATSRTSSVGLNYGYTF,TGTGCCACCAGCAGAACCTCGTCTGTAGGGCTGAACTATGGCTACACCTTC
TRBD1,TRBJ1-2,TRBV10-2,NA,CASSGGTGANYGYTF,TGCGCCAGCAGTGGGGGAACAGGGGCTAACTATGGCTACACCTTC
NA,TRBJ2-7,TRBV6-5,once,CASSSWTVPPYEQYF,TGTGCCAGCAGTTCCTGGACAGTTCCCCCCTACGAGCAGTACTTC
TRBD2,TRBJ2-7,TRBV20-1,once,CSAPKGGMVPYEQYF,TGCAGTGCTCCTAAGGGAGGGATGGTACCCTACGAGCAGTACTTC
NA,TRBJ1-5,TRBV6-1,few,CASSPSDGDQPQHF,TGTGCCAGCAGCCCCTCAGACGGTGATCAGCCCCAGCATTTT
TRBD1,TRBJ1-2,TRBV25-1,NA,CATWQGVDGYTF,TGTGCCACCTGGCAGGGGGTTGATGGCTACACCTTC
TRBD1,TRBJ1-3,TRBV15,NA,CATRRETGASGNTIYF,TGTGCCACCAGGAGAGAAACAGGGGCGTCTGGAAACACCATATATTTT
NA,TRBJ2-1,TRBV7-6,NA,CASSLEDANEQFF,TGTGCCAGCAGCTTAGAAGACGCCAATGAGCAGTTCTTC
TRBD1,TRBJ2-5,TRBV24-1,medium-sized,CATSDNNRGQYQETQYF,TGTGCCACCAGTGACAATAACAGGGGGCAGTACCAAGAGACCCAGTACTTC
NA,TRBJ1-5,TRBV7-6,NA,CASSSDGYQPQHF,TGTGCCAGCAGCTCGGACGGTTATCAGCCCCAGCATTTT
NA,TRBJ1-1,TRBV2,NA,CASRPRQTEAFF,TGTGCCAGCAGGCCACGACAGACTGAAGCTTTCTTT
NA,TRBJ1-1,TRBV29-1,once,CSVRRRGTEAFF,TGCAGCGTCCGAAGGAGGGGCACTGAAGCTTTCTTT
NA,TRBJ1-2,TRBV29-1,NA,CSVASSTPRPNYGYTF,TGCAGCGTTGCCTCCTCAACGCCGCGACCTAACTATGGCTACACCTTC
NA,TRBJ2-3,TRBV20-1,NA,CSAADTSTDTQYF,TGCAGTGCTGCGGACACCTCCACAGATACGCAGTATTTT
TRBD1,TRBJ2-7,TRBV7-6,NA,CASSLGQGVYEQYF,TGTGCCAGCAGCCTCGGACAGGGCGTCTACGAGCAGTACTTC
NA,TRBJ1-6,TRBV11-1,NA,CASSLQSGSRYNSPLHF,TGTGCCAGCAGCTTACAGTCTGGGTCTCGCTATAATTCACCCCTCCACTTT
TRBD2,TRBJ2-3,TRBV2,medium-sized,CASSAGAGGPGDTQYF,TGTGCCAGCAGTGCTGGAGCGGGGGGGCCTGGAGATACGCAGTATTTT
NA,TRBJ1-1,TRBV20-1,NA,CSAWRGDTEAFF,TGCAGTGCCTGGCGGGGGGACACTGAAGCTTTCTTT
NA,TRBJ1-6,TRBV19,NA,CASSTTGNSPLHF,TGTGCCAGTAGTACTACGGGGAACTCACCCCTCCACTTT
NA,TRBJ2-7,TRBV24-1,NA,CATSTGGGYEQYF,TGTGCCACCTCGACCGGGGGAGGCTACGAGCAGTACTTC
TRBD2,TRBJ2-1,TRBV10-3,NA,CAISESSGGAIDEQFF,TGTGCCATCAGTGAGTCTAGCGGGGGGGCCATCGATGAGCAGTTCTTC
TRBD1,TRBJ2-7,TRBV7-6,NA,CASSLAEHRGSNSYEQYF,TGTGCCAGCAGCTTAGCGGAGCACAGGGGTTCCAACTCCTACGAGCAGTACTTC
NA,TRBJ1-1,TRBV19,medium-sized,CASSQGPNTEAFF,TGTGCCAGTAGTCAGGGACCGAACACTGAAGCTTTCTTT
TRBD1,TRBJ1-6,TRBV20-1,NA,CSTHRDRDNSPLHF,TGCAGTACCCATCGGGACAGGGATAACTCACCCCTCCACTTT
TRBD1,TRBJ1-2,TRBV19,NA,CASSDPGQGYGYTF,TGTGCCAGTAGCGATCCGGGACAGGGATATGGCTACACCTTC
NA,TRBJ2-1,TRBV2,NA,CASSEEWTKYNEQFF,TGTGCCAGCAGTGAAGAGTGGACCAAATACAATGAGCAGTTCTTC
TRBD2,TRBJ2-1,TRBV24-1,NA,CATSDLAAGVGLYNEQFF,TGTGCCACCAGTGATTTAGCAGCGGGGGTGGGACTCTACAATGAGCAGTTCTTC
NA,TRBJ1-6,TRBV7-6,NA,CASSSNVGGRGSPLHF,TGTGCCAGCAGCTCGAACGTTGGGGGGCGCGGTTCACCCCTCCACTTT
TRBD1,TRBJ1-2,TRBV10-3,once,CAISNRGTNYGYTF,TGTGCCATCAGTAACAGGGGAACTAACTATGGCTACACCTTC
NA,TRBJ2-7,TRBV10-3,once,CAISEGDGSYEQYF,TGTGCCATCAGTGAGGGGGACGGTTCCTACGAGCAGTACTTC
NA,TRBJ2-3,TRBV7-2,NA,CASSSPPDTQYF,TGTGCCAGCAGCTCCCCCCCAGATACGCAGTATTTT
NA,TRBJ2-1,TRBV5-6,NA,CAGSPGVGDEQFF,TGTGCCGGCAGCCCGGGGGTGGGGGATGAGCAGTTCTTC
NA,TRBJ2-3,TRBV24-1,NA,CATSDPEGVDTQYF,TGTGCCACCAGTGACCCGGAAGGGGTAGATACGCAGTATTTT
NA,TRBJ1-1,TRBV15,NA,CATSRDRDLGSEAFF,TGTGCCACCAGCAGAGACAGGGATCTGGGGAGTGAAGCTTTCTTT
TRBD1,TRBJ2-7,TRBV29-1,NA,CSVNSGGEQYF,TGCAGCGTAAATTCAGGGGGCGAGCAGTACTTC
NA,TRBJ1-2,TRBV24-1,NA,CATSDQSQDSYGYTF,TGTGCCACCAGTGACCAAAGCCAGGATTCCTATGGCTACACCTTC
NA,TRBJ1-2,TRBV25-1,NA,CASSEYNYGYTF,TGTGCCAGCAGTGAATACAACTATGGCTACACCTTC
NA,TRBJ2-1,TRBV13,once,CASSPPVARGANEQFF,TGTGCCAGCAGCCCCCCAGTCGCGCGGGGTGCCAATGAGCAGTTCTTC
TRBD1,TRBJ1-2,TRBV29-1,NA,CSAGQATNYGYTF,TGCAGCGCGGGACAGGCTACTAACTATGGCTACACCTTC
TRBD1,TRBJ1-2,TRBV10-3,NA,CAISESRDRGGYPF,TGTGCCATCAGTGAGTCGAGGGACAGGGGTGGCTACCCCTTC
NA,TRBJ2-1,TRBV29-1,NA,CSAADSYNEQFF,TGCAGCGCCGCGGACAGCTACAATGAGCAGTTCTTC
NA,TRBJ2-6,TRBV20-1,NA,CSALQLSSGANVLTF,TGCAGTGCTCTCCAACTGTCCTCTGGGGCCAACGTCCTGACTTTC
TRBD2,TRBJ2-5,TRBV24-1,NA,CATRMLAGGKETQYF,TGTGCCACCAGGATGCTAGCGGGGGGAAAAGAGACCCAGTACTTC
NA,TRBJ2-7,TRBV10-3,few,CAISGNSEGKYF,TGTGCCATCAGTGGCAATTCGGAGGGAAAGTACTTC
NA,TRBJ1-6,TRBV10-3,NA,CAISESPSPLHF,TGTGCCATCAGTGAGTCGCCTTCACCCCTCCACTTT
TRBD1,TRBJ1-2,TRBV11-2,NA,CASSLGPTGGDYGYTF,TGTGCCAGCAGCTTAGGCCCAACAGGGGGGGACTATGGCTACACCTTC
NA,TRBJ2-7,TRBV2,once,CASHDTTAQRANEQYF,TGTGCCAGCCACGATACGACGGCGCAACGAGCGAACGAGCAGTACTTC
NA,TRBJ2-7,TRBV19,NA,CASSTGTGYEQYF,TGTGCCAGTAGTACCGGAACAGGGTATGAGCAGTACTTC
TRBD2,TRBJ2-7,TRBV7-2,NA,CASSTRGLAGYEQYF,TGTGCCAGCAGCACCCGGGGACTAGCGGGGTACGAGCAGTACTTC